A selection of T cell receptor beta chains follows, all from one sample in a study of shared clonotypes between healthy human individuals. Generated by immunoSEQ multiplex PCR, the TCRdb table keeps only in-frame clones and is missing some. The sample gives about 580,000 clones, roughly 98% of which show up once; around 0.3% is in the top ten. Sequencing was carried out using naive CD8+ T cells sorted from blood. The receptors were sampled from a man aged 30 to 39 in good health. CDR3s include the opening cysteine and the closing phenylalanine or tryptophan. A D gene is named only where the DNA matches it firmly. Clone size, where shown, is once, few, many, or a class for clones that have expanded.

>-|-|TRBV6-6|TRBJ1-4
CASSLLGIPMEEKLFF
TGTGCCAGCAGTTTACTCGGGATACCGATGGAAGAAAAACTGTTTTTT
>once|-|TRBV12-5|TRBJ2-5
CASGLDSFRQETQYF
TGTGCTAGTGGTTTGGACAGTTTTCGCCAAGAGACCCAGTACTTC
>once|-|TRBV7-8|TRBJ2-3
CASSFLGSDTQYF
TGTGCCAGCAGCTTTTTGGGGTCGGATACGCAGTATTTT
>-|-|TRBV4-3|TRBJ2-3
CASSPQTRSTDTQYF
TGCGCCAGCAGCCCCCAGACTAGAAGCACAGATACGCAGTATTTT
>-|-|TRBV18|TRBJ2-6
CASTAGGSGANVLTF
TGTGCCAGCACCGCCGGGGGCTCTGGGGCCAACGTCCTGACTTTC
>-|TRBD1|TRBV18|TRBJ2-5
CASSPGWGQGPQETQYF
TGTGCCAGCTCACCAGGATGGGGACAGGGACCGCAAGAGACCCAGTACTTC
>-|TRBD2|TRBV7-9|TRBJ2-7
CASMAGDKDHEQYF
TGTGCCAGCATGGCGGGAGATAAGGACCACGAGCAGTACTTC
>-|-|TRBV7-2|TRBJ2-7
CASTSTGYEQYF
TGTGCCAGCACCTCGACAGGCTACGAGCAGTACTTC
>-|-|TRBV4-3|TRBJ2-1
CASSQGPGPSNEQFF
TGCGCCAGCAGCCAAGGGCCGGGACCCTCCAATGAGCAGTTCTTC
>-|-|TRBV2|TRBJ2-7
CAILVAGEQYF
TGTGCCATCCTCGTCGCGGGCGAGCAGTACTTC
>-|-|TRBV28|TRBJ1-3
CASSWAEGNTIYF
TGTGCCAGCAGTTGGGCCGAGGGAAACACCATATATTTT
>-|TRBD1|TRBV9|TRBJ1-4
CASSDPGQGGKLFF
TGTGCCAGCAGCGACCCGGGACAGGGCGGAAAACTGTTTTTT
>once|-|TRBV5-6|TRBJ2-7
CASSYLNGEQYF
TGTGCCAGCAGCTACCTAAACGGCGAGCAGTACTTC
>-|-|TRBV7-9|TRBJ2-5
CASSLARKTQYF
TGTGCCAGCAGCTTAGCGCGGAAGACCCAGTACTTC
>-|-|TRBV9|TRBJ1-2
CASSGGFGRNYGYTF
TGTGCCAGCAGCGGTGGGTTTGGCAGAAACTATGGCTACACCTTC
>-|-|TRBV2|TRBJ1-5
CASSEFLWTDQPQHF
TGTGCCAGCAGTGAATTTCTCTGGACAGACCAGCCCCAGCATTTT
>once|TRBD2|TRBV9|TRBJ2-2
CASSPPGLVGATGELFF
TGTGCCAGCAGCCCACCGGGACTAGTGGGCGCCACCGGGGAGCTGTTTTTT
>-|TRBD2|TRBV7-6|TRBJ2-1
CASSLELAGVGNEQFF
TGTGCCAGCAGCTTAGAACTAGCGGGAGTAGGCAATGAGCAGTTCTTC
>-|TRBD1|TRBV4-1|TRBJ1-1
CASSPGTVGLDTEAFF
TGCGCCAGCAGCCCGGGGACAGTGGGTTTAGACACTGAAGCTTTCTTT
>-|TRBD2|TRBV4-3|TRBJ2-3
CASSQDGVAGASTDTQYF
TGCGCCAGCAGCCAAGATGGAGTAGCGGGAGCTAGCACAGATACGCAGTATTTT
>-|-|TRBV27|TRBJ2-1
CASSSHQQGGSYNEQFF
TGTGCCAGCAGCTCTCACCAACAGGGTGGATCCTACAATGAGCAGTTCTTC
>-|TRBD1|TRBV19|TRBJ1-2
CASDPTGVHGYTF
TGTGCCAGTGACCCGACAGGGGTTCATGGCTACACCTTC
>-|-|TRBV5-1|TRBJ2-3
CASSLGDRTDTQYF
TGCGCCAGCAGCTTGGGGGACCGCACAGATACGCAGTATTTT
>-|TRBD2|TRBV4-1|TRBJ2-7
CASSQKVAGVPYEQYF
TGCGCCAGCAGCCAAAAAGTAGCGGGAGTACCCTACGAGCAGTACTTC
>-|TRBD2|TRBV7-8|TRBJ2-3
CASSLSGRLAGGRRTDTQYF
TGTGCCAGCAGCTTAAGCGGGCGACTAGCGGGAGGTCGGAGGACAGATACGCAGTATTTT
>-|TRBD2|TRBV5-1|TRBJ2-7
CASSLDGLAGDYEQYF
TGCGCCAGCAGCTTAGACGGACTAGCGGGAGACTACGAGCAGTACTTC
>-|-|TRBV19|TRBJ1-2
CASSIAGPLTSSYGYTF
TGTGCCAGTAGTATAGCGGGACCCCTTACCTCTTCCTATGGCTACACCTTC